This TCR beta chain was recovered during a study of blood T cell repertoires in COVID-19. The overall study: Acute-phase and convalescent COVID-19 samples originated in the United States, Italy and Spain.

Per the study methods: It was from reference gene primer amplification that nucleated cell counts were estimated. Generated by immunoSEQ multiplex PCR, the TCRdb table keeps only in-frame clones and is missing some. The D gene and trimming were derived from the DNA, and the V and J assignments and clone size from that table. The sample contains approximately 100,000 clones, roughly 82% of which appear only once. Germline V gives CDR1 MDHEN, CDR2 SYDVKM. CDR3 length: 14 residues. V lost 2 bases and J 6 bases, leaving 14 bases between the germline ends. Sample: peripheral blood. This clonotype originated in a human donor in a cohort sampled during active COVID-19. The chain has TRBV28 and TRBJ2-7, with a weak D call TRBD1 (6 bases). CDR3: CASSLGTRVGEQYF. The CDR3 coding sequence is TGTGCCAGCAGTTTAGGGACACGCGTGGGCGAGCAGTACTTC.